Following are 17 T cell receptor beta chains from one sample sequenced in a study of neurological immune-mediated disorders. TCRdb called the 5' RACE reads again in MiXCR, with one record for every CDR3 protein. The table lists some 66,000 distinct CDR3 sequences, around 4% of them singletons. The sample comprised PBMCs. These receptors originate from a man aged 50 or older with multiple sclerosis.

The chain has TRBV10-3 and TRBJ1-5; D call uncertain. The V end was cut by 5 bases, the J end by 1 base, with 6 bases between. Germline V gene sequence: CDR1 ENHRY, CDR2 SYGVKD. This CDR3 region has 13 residues. CDR3 DNA sequence: TGTGCCATCAGTACGGACAGCAATCAGCCCCAGCATTTT. Encoded protein: CAISTDSNQPQHF.

In nucleotides, the CDR3 is TGTGCCAGCGGTGCGGGGCTTAGCACAGATACGCAGTATTTT. Translation: CASGAGLSTDTQYF. This chain links TRBV9 with TRBJ2-3, with D possibly being TRBD2 (6 bases). This CDR3 is 14 amino acids long. Germline lookup yields CDR1 SGDLS and CDR2 YYNGEE. V shed 7 bases and J shed 0 bases, with 12 bases lying between them.

Ten or more counts support this clonotype. The chain recombines TRBV5-6 with TRBJ1-2, with TRBD1 matching over 7 bases. The CDR3 extends over 15 amino acids. CDR1 is SGHDT and CDR2 is YYEEEE in the germline V gene. V was pared by 0 bases and J by 5 bases, with 7 bases of the junction left unmatched. The CDR3 here is CASSLGQGVYYGYTF. The CDR3 DNA follows: TGTGCCAGCAGCTTGGGTCAGGGGGTCTATTATGGCTACACCTTC.

The chain is built from TRBV20-1 and TRBJ1-2, with 8 positions matching TRBD1. Germline trimming cut 4 bases from V and 3 bases from J; bases unmatched to any gene: 4. The CDR3 has 13 amino acids. CDR1 and CDR2 (germline): DFQATT, SNEGSKA (reference sequence). DNA for the CDR3: TGCAGTGCTATCAGGACAGGGCACTATGGCTACACCTTC. It codes for CSAIRTGHYGYTF.

Many counts were recorded for this clonotype. This chain uses TRBV18 with TRBJ1-2, with 12 bases matching TRBD1. The CDR3 has 16 residues. The germline V gene encodes CDR1 KGHSH and CDR2 LQKENI. J was trimmed by 4 bases and V by 1 base; bases with no gene match: 4. The CDR3 here is CASSPQWDRGPYGYTF. Written as DNA, the CDR3 is TGTGCCAGCTCACCACAGTGGGACAGGGGGCCCTATGGCTACACCTTC.

Comments on this clonotype: A much larger clone is a single base away; this may be a read error. This chain links TRBV5-5 with TRBJ1-5; D remains ambiguous. CDR1 and CDR2 (germline): SGHKS, YYEKEE (reference sequence). The CDR3 is made up of 14 amino acids. Here the CDR3 reads CASSSRGFGQLQHF. Written as DNA, the CDR3 is TGTGCCAGCAGCTCTCGCGGCTTTGGTCAGCTCCAGCATTTT.

This clonotype appeared many times. The gene calls are TRBV7-6 and TRBJ1-6, with D possibly matching TRBD1 (5 bases). The CDR3 has 14 residues. CDR1 is SGHVS and CDR2 is FNYEAQ in the germline V gene. Trimming stripped 2 bases from V and 8 bases from J, with 10 bases between. The DNA for the CDR3 is TGTGCCAGCAGCTTACAGGGATTTTATTCACCCCTCCACTTT. It codes for CASSLQGFYSPLHF.

This clonotype was observed many times. The J gene is TRBJ2-3, the V gene TRBV7-3; D not resolved. Germline CDR1 is SGHTA and CDR2 is FQGTGA. The CDR3 consists of 12 residues. Trimming cost V 1 base and J 5 bases, with 4 bases left between them. DNA of the CDR3: TGTGCCAGCAGCTTAATGGGAGATACGCAGTATTTT. Translated, it gives CASSLMGDTQYF.

This clonotype showed up many times. The V gene is TRBV20-1, the J gene TRBJ2-7; D is uncertain. V lost 3 bases and J 3 bases, leaving 6 bases between the germline ends. Germline lookup yields CDR1 DFQATT and CDR2 SNEGSKA (reference sequence). The CDR3 runs to 11 residues. CDR3 coding DNA: TGCAGTGCTAGTAAGGGCTACGAGCAGTACTTC. It translates to CSASKGYEQYF.

This clonotype was counted many times. The chain employs TRBV7-2 and TRBJ2-6; D unclear. The V gene's germline CDR1 is SGHTA and CDR2 FQGNSA. The CDR3 runs to 15 residues. Trimming removed 5 bases at V and 0 bases at J, with 8 bases between. The CDR3 loop is CASSRSPSGANVLTF. The CDR3 nucleotides are TGTGCCAGCAGCCGTAGTCCCTCTGGGGCCAACGTCCTGACTTTC.

This clonotype turned up a few times. V usage is TRBV2 and J usage is TRBJ1-5, with no clear D. The CDR3 spans 13 residues. The ends were cut back, 7 bases at V and 0 bases at J, with 7 bases in the middle. In germline, CDR1 is SNHLY, CDR2 FYNNEI. CDR3 nucleotides: TGTGCCAGCACCCGGGATAGCAATCAGCCCCAGCATTTT. Its translation: CASTRDSNQPQHF.

This clonotype was detected many times. J is TRBJ2-3 and V is TRBV7-2; D is undetermined. Trimming took off 1 base at V and 0 bases at J, with 11 bases between the two ends. This CDR3 region has 16 residues. Looked up from germline, CDR1 is SGHTA and CDR2 is FQGNSA. For the CDR3, the DNA is TGTGCCAGCAGCTTAGGGATAGGCAAGAGCACAGATACGCAGTATTTT. As protein: CASSLGIGKSTDTQYF.

This clonotype was recorded many times. The J gene is TRBJ1-2, the V gene TRBV6-6; 7 nucleotides agree with TRBD1. The CDR3 spans 13 residues. The ends lost 6 bases at V and 4 bases at J; junction bases unmatched: 5. In germline, CDR1 is MNHNY, CDR2 SVGAGI (reference sequence). The CDR3 here is CASREQGSYGYTF. CDR3 coding DNA: TGTGCCAGCAGAGAACAGGGGAGCTATGGCTACACCTTC.

This clonotype was counted many times. The chain uses TRBV12-3 or TRBV12-4 and TRBJ2-3; possibly TRBD1 for D (6 bases). The CDR3 consists of 13 residues. Trimming removed 1 base at V and 4 bases at J, with 6 bases between. As DNA, the CDR3 is TGTGCCAGCAGTTTAGGGACAGCAGATACGCAGTATTTT. It translates to CASSLGTADTQYF.

This clonotype was counted many times. This chain connects TRBV30 to TRBJ1-2; D ambiguous. Germline lookup yields CDR1 GTSNPN and CDR2 SVGIG (reference sequence). V was cut by 3 bases and J by 6 bases, with 14 bases left in between. The CDR3 runs to 13 residues. CDR3 DNA sequence: TGTGCCTGGAGGGATCTTGGCAGAGATGGCTACACCTTC. Its protein product is CAWRDLGRDGYTF.

This clonotype was observed a handful of times. It may be a read error: a sequence one base away is much more abundant. This chain joins TRBV7-2 and TRBJ2-5; tentatively, D is TRBD1 or TRBD2 (6 bases each). The germline CDR1 and CDR2 sequences are SGHTA and FQGNSA. The CDR3 has 15 residues. V shed 4 bases and J shed 7 bases, with 19 bases lying between them. The CDR3 protein is CASSSSAVEGGTQYF. CDR3 coding DNA: TGTGCCAGCAGCTCATCGGCCGTAGAGGGGGGGACCCAGTACTTC.

This clonotype was seen a few times. A read error is possible here, since a much larger clone lies one base away. The chain recombines TRBV7-8 with TRBJ1-5; D remains ambiguous. The CDR3 totals 13 residues. The germline CDR1 and CDR2 sequences are SGHVS and FQNEAQ. CDR3 residues: CASSPHADALQNF. The CDR3 DNA is TGTGCCAGCAGCCCCCATGCTGACGCCCTCCAGAATTTT.